Listed below are T cell receptor beta chains from one sample, sequenced in a study of T cells in Graves' hyperthyroidism and ophthalmopathy. MiXCR, run by TCRdb on the multiplex PCR reads, gives a single entry per CDR3 protein. The data contain some 420,000 distinct CDR3 sequences, around 15% of them singletons. Input material: blood. Receptor source: a woman aged 18-29 years with Graves' hyperthyroidism. The CDR3 runs from the conserved cysteine through the conserved F or W. The D gene is left open where the match is weak. Clone size is given for some rows only: seen once, a few or many times, or a class if the clone is expanded.

d_call: -; j_call: TRBJ2-5; clone_size: many; v_call: TRBV2; cdr3_length: 11; cdr3_aa: CASSVLETQYF; cdr3_nt: TGTGCCAGCAGTGTGTTAGAGACCCAGTACTTC
d_call: TRBD1; j_call: TRBJ1-4; clone_size: many; v_call: TRBV12-3/TRBV12-4; cdr3_length: 14; cdr3_aa: CASGRTGGLEKLFF; cdr3_nt: TGTGCCAGCGGGCGGACAGGGGGACTTGAAAAACTGTTTTTT
d_call: -; j_call: TRBJ1-2; clone_size: many; v_call: TRBV12-3/TRBV12-4; cdr3_length: 13; cdr3_aa: CASSPGTGGGYTF; cdr3_nt: TGTGCCAGCAGTCCAGGGACCGGCGGGGGCTACACCTTC
d_call: -; j_call: TRBJ2-7; clone_size: -; v_call: TRBV5-1; cdr3_length: 15; cdr3_aa: CASSFNGPSSYEQYF; cdr3_nt: TGCGCCAGCAGCTTTAACGGGCCCAGCTCCTACGAGCAGTACTTC
d_call: TRBD1; j_call: TRBJ1-1; clone_size: few; v_call: TRBV29-1; cdr3_length: 13; cdr3_aa: CSVTGQANAEAFF; cdr3_nt: TGCAGCGTGACGGGACAGGCAAACGCTGAAGCTTTCTTT
d_call: -; j_call: TRBJ2-1; clone_size: -; v_call: TRBV6-1; cdr3_length: 14; cdr3_aa: CASTRVGAYNEQFF; cdr3_nt: TGTGCCAGCACTAGGGTAGGAGCCTACAATGAGCAGTTCTTC
d_call: -; j_call: TRBJ2-1; clone_size: -; v_call: TRBV5-5; cdr3_length: 14; cdr3_aa: CASSEQYSYNGQFF; cdr3_nt: TGTGCCAGCAGCGAACAGTACTCCTACAATGGGCAGTTCTTC
d_call: TRBD1; j_call: TRBJ1-1; clone_size: -; v_call: TRBV30; cdr3_length: 15; cdr3_aa: CAWSKQTGSGPEAFF; cdr3_nt: TGTGCCTGGAGTAAACAGACAGGGAGCGGCCCTGAAGCTTTCTTT
d_call: TRBD1; j_call: TRBJ1-5; clone_size: few; v_call: TRBV7-8; cdr3_length: 17; cdr3_aa: CASSQSGQGAPNQPQHF; cdr3_nt: TGTGCCAGCAGCCAATCGGGACAGGGGGCTCCCAATCAGCCCCAGCATTTT
d_call: TRBD1; j_call: TRBJ1-1; clone_size: many; v_call: TRBV20-1; cdr3_length: 13; cdr3_aa: CSAMTGGRAEAFF; cdr3_nt: TGCAGTGCTATGACAGGGGGAAGGGCTGAAGCTTTCTTT
d_call: -; j_call: TRBJ2-1; clone_size: many; v_call: TRBV28; cdr3_length: 16; cdr3_aa: CASSLLGQGGDNEQFF; cdr3_nt: TGTGCCAGCAGTTTATTGGGCCAGGGGGGGGACAATGAGCAGTTCTTC
d_call: TRBD2; j_call: TRBJ2-1; clone_size: many; v_call: TRBV20-1; cdr3_length: 15; cdr3_aa: CSAPQTSGRAAEQFF; cdr3_nt: TGCAGTGCTCCCCAGACTAGCGGGAGGGCCGCTGAGCAGTTCTTC
d_call: TRBD2; j_call: TRBJ2-3; clone_size: many; v_call: TRBV13; cdr3_length: 17; cdr3_aa: CASSLGLAGGGADTQYF; cdr3_nt: TGTGCCAGCAGCCTCGGACTAGCGGGAGGCGGGGCAGATACGCAGTATTTT